Listed below are T cell receptor beta chains from one sample, sequenced in a study of OX40 agonist ivuxolimab in advanced cancers. The table came from immunoSEQ multiplex PCR; TCRdb's copy has only in-frame clones and leaves some out. The sample holds about 26,000 clones, 88% seen once. Sequencing was performed on CD4+ or CD8+ T cells sorted from blood, taken in a trial of the OX40 agonist ivuxolimab. The source of these receptors is an adult with an advanced solid tumor such as melanoma, head and neck, liver or kidney cancer. Each CDR3 is given with its conserved first and last residue. The D gene is left open where the match is weak. Clone size appears in some rows only: once, few, many, or a class for an expanded clone.

- TRBJ2-7 TRBV27 TRBD2 CASSWGLAEHYEQYF TGTGCCAGCAGTTGGGGACTAGCGGAACACTACGAGCAGTACTTC
few TRBJ1-5 TRBV27 - CASSFRGLYQPQHF TGTGCCAGCAGTTTCCGGGGCCTCTATCAGCCCCAGCATTTT
- TRBJ1-6 TRBV11-2 - CASSFTSSYNSPLHF TGTGCCAGCAGCTTTACGAGCTCCTATAATTCACCCCTCCACTTT
- TRBJ1-5 TRBV28 - CASSFRGVGEQPQHF TGTGCCAGCAGTTTTCGGGGGGTGGGGGAACAGCCCCAGCATTTT
- TRBJ1-1 TRBV30 - CAFSPNTEAFF TGTGCCTTTTCACCGAACACTGAAGCTTTCTTT
- TRBJ2-7 TRBV7-2 TRBD1 CASSQILPRGQGYEQYF TGTGCCAGCAGCCAAATACTACCCCGAGGACAGGGATACGAGCAGTACTTC
- TRBJ2-7 TRBV7-9 - CASSFGQGPEQYF TGTGCCAGCAGCTTTGGGCAGGGGCCCGAGCAGTACTTC
- TRBJ1-5 TRBV6-6 TRBD1 CASGTGKVIPQHF TGTGCCAGCGGGACAGGGAAAGTTATCCCCCAGCATTTT
- TRBJ2-3 TRBV28 - CASSPLMASTDTQYF TGTGCCAGCAGTCCTCTGATGGCTAGCACAGATACGCAGTATTTT
- TRBJ2-1 TRBV14 TRBD2 CASSQEVASGYNEQFF TGTGCCAGCAGCCAAGAGGTCGCTAGCGGGTACAATGAGCAGTTCTTC
- TRBJ1-1 TRBV13 TRBD1 CASSRGQGLNTEAFF TGTGCCAGCAGCCGCGGACAGGGACTGAACACTGAAGCTTTCTTT
- TRBJ2-7 TRBV7-9 TRBD1 CASSPPGQGSYEQYF TGTGCCAGCAGCCCTCCGGGACAGGGGTCCTACGAGCAGTACTTC
- TRBJ2-1 TRBV5-5 - CASSLLGASYNEQFF TGTGCCAGCAGCTTGCTTGGAGCGTCCTACAATGAGCAGTTCTTC
- TRBJ2-7 TRBV5-4 - CASSSGSPYEQYF TGTGCCAGCAGCTCGGGTAGTCCCTACGAGCAGTACTTC
few TRBJ1-1 TRBV6-5 TRBD1 CASSTSGGTEAFF TGTGCCAGCAGCACTTCAGGGGGAACTGAAGCTTTCTTT
- TRBJ2-3 TRBV7-9 TRBD1 CASSPAGGDDTDTQYF TGTGCCAGCAGCCCAGCAGGGGGCGACGACACAGATACGCAGTATTTT
- TRBJ1-1 TRBV7-9 - CASSLLAGGGVEAFF TGTGCCAGCAGCTTACTTGCTGGGGGAGGCGTTGAAGCTTTCTTT
- TRBJ2-7 TRBV30 - CAWSLTSFYEQYF TGTGCCTGGAGTCTGACCAGTTTCTACGAGCAGTACTTC
few TRBJ1-2 TRBV4-3 TRBD1 CASSLTTGGINGYTF TGCGCCAGCAGCTTAACGACAGGGGGAATAAATGGCTACACCTTC
- TRBJ1-4 TRBV7-9 - CASSLGNQTGKLFF TGTGCCAGTAGCTTAGGAAACCAAACTGGGAAACTGTTTTTT
- TRBJ2-2 TRBV5-6 TRBD1 CASNPPGGNTGELFF TGTGCCAGCAATCCCCCAGGGGGAAACACCGGGGAGCTGTTTTTT
- TRBJ2-1 TRBV6-1 - CASIQGGDQFF TGTGCCAGCATCCAAGGGGGTGACCAGTTCTTC
- TRBJ1-4 TRBV9 - CASSGGHLEEKLFF TGTGCCAGCAGCGGCGGACACTTGGAGGAAAAACTGTTTTTT
- TRBJ1-3 TRBV12-5 - CASGLIRLAGNTIYF TGTGCTAGTGGTTTGATTCGACTAGCTGGAAACACCATATATTTT
- TRBJ1-5 TRBV27 - CASSLKGSNQPQHF TGTGCCAGCAGTTTAAAGGGGAGCAATCAGCCCCAGCATTTT
- TRBJ2-1 TRBV5-8 TRBD1 CASSLPEGGQTTNEQFF TGTGCCAGCAGCTTGCCCGAAGGGGGACAGACAACCAATGAGCAGTTCTTC
few TRBJ1-5 TRBV6-1 TRBD1 CASSQDRASNQPQHF TGTGCCAGCAGCCAAGACAGGGCTAGCAATCAGCCCCAGCATTTT
few TRBJ2-1 TRBV19 - CASSLTRGDILYNEQFF TGTGCCAGTAGTCTGACTAGGGGGGACATATTATACAATGAGCAGTTCTTC